A selection of T cell receptor beta chains follows, all from one sample in a study of spatial heterogeneity in lung cancer. TCRdb re-analysed the 5' RACE reads in MiXCR, keeping a single row per CDR3 protein. This sample yields about 2,600 distinct CDR3 sequences, of which around 8.5% are seen a single time; around a quarter belongs to the top ten. The sample here was lung tumor tissue, taken at surgery. The source of these receptors is a male donor with early-stage non-small cell lung cancer. Both conserved end residues are part of each CDR3.

CDR3aa,len,v_gene
CASSLAPRVTEAFF,14,TRBV7-2
CSANPWGDTQYF,12,TRBV20-1
CASSPDRGRSGELFF,15,TRBV12-3/TRBV12-4
CASSQAHLRSQETQYF,16,TRBV18
CASSPRGGKSSYEQYF,16,TRBV18
CAWSTGQQETQYF,13,TRBV30
CASSLGTILDPYEQYF,16,TRBV7-2
CASSPGQGGTYEQYF,15,TRBV19
CASSRGTSGGGTGELFF,17,TRBV12-3/TRBV12-4
CSAVRQGQDGYTF,13,TRBV20-1
CASRRDSNQPQHF,13,TRBV2
CANRTAGELFF,11,TRBV6-5
CASSQEGQAYEQYF,14,TRBV13
CASSLASGNQPQHF,14,TRBV7-8
CASERGSSYNEQFF,14,TRBV6-6
CASSAGTSENEQFF,14,TRBV9
CASSYGGPSYEQYF,14,TRBV6-2/TRBV6-3
CASSQAGTGWETQYF,15,TRBV4-1
CASSLGASGLVGLGEELFF,19,TRBV11-2
CASTGTELLAKNIQYF,16,TRBV6-6
CASSRTSGGPTTNNEQFF,18,TRBV7-2
CASSSQGGEQYF,12,TRBV7-9
CASSEGAKGLRRGQPQHF,18,TRBV6-1
CASISSYPYNEQFF,14,TRBV19
CSARVAASLTEAFF,14,TRBV20-1
CASSLGGPQETQYF,14,TRBV7-2
CASSQDVRGNEKLFF,15,TRBV4-1
CASRIQSSYEQYF,13,TRBV28
CASSQLAGANTGELFF,16,TRBV4-3
CASSQGQSTEAFF,13,TRBV12-3/TRBV12-4
CAISEDDANEQYF,13,TRBV10-3
CASSHRDYGYTF,12,TRBV6-5
CASSEQGARETQYF,14,TRBV2
CAAQSADPSNQPQHF,15,TRBV24-1
CASSPPPPQSTEAFF,15,TRBV18
CASSPLAGEVNEQFF,15,TRBV5-5
CASSIDVGFDTEAFF,15,TRBV19
CASTRGAGGIRGTEAFF,17,TRBV12-3/TRBV12-4
CASSSVGGGNTIYF,14,TRBV2
CASSLVLAEDTQYF,14,TRBV12-3/TRBV12-4
CASSPQGVEVDEQFF,15,TRBV7-3